What follows is one TCR beta chain and its context. Antigen unknown. V gave up 5 bases and J gave up 7 bases, with 9 bases separating them. Per germline, CDR1 MNHEY and CDR2 SMNVEV (reference sequence). The CDR3 is 13 residues long. TCRdb keeps only in-frame clones here, not all; method: immunoSEQ multiplex PCR. This sample carries some 26,000 clones, almost 85% of them seen once, and the ten largest clones take about 7.8%. These data belong to a study of cytotoxic CD8 clonotypes in ibrutinib-treated CLL. Study-wide findings and caveats: Public clonotypes, rarely seen, contracted or held steady on treatment. Upon ibrutinib response clonality rose, and upon progression it fell back toward baseline.

The chain combines TRBV27 with TRBJ1-6; D remains unclear. Material: PBMCs, obtained after 24 months of ibrutinib treatment. This receptor was obtained from a human donor with chronic lymphocytic leukemia. Written as DNA, the CDR3 is TGTGCCAGCAGTCTCCGCGACAATTCACCCCTCCACTTT. Its protein product is CASSLRDNSPLHF.